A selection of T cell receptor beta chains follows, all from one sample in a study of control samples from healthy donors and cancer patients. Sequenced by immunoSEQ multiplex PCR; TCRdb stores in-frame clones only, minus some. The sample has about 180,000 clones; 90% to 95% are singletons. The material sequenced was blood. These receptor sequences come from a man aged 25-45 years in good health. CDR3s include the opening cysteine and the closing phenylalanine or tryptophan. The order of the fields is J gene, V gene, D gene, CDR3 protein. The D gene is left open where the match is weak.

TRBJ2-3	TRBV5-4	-	CASSSPSTDTQYF
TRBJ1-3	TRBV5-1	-	CASSLVQGGGNTIYF
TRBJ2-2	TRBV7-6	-	CASSLGNTGELFF
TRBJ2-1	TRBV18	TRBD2	CASSPPLGGGGMIEQFF
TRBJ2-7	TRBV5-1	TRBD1	CASSLRGGANEQYF
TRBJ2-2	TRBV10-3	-	CAISDAPGELFF
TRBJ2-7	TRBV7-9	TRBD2	CASESKRGTSGSYEQYF
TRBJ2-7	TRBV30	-	CAWSVIDYEQYF
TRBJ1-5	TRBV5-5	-	CASSLWGGNQPQHF
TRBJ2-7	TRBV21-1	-	CASSKEWGIREQYF
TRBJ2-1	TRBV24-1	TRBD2	CATSDLTSGNYNEQFF
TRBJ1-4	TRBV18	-	CASSPGRQAINEKLFF
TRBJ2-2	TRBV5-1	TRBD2	CASSPGLAGPNTGELFF
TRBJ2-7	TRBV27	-	CASSSRQVMPYEQYF
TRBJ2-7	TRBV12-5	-	CASGLGQGSYEQYF